The clone carrying this T cell receptor beta chain was picked up many times. Its specificity is unknown. These data belong to a study of T cells in Graves' hyperthyroidism and ophthalmopathy. Findings and limits, study-wide: Clonotypes that were expanded in thyroid above 0.001 mostly appeared in blood too. A model of 13 V-J pairs discriminated ophthalmopathy from stable hyperthyroidism.

RNA transcripts served as the template for amplifying TCR beta CDR3 regions. A set of HTBI primers served as the primers for a first-round RT-PCR of the TCR CDR3. Each CDR3 protein gets one entry after TCRdb re-called the multiplex PCR reads with MiXCR. The sample records about 590,000 distinct CDR3 sequences, around 14% being singletons. The CDR3 contains 17 residues. J was trimmed by 1 base and V by 4 bases; bases with no gene match: 9. Germline CDR1 and CDR2: SEHNR and FQNEAQ (reference sequence). Used for diagnoses were clinical symptoms, serum thyroxine and TRAb, thyroid ultrasound and orbital computed tomography.

The clonotype comes from a woman in her twenties or thirties with Graves' hyperthyroidism. Sample: blood. The gene calls are TRBV7-9 and TRBJ2-3, with 9 bases matching TRBD2. The CDR3 nucleotides read TGTGCCAGCAGCTCCCGCGGGAGGGGGCGCGGCACAGATACGCAGTATTTT. Protein: CASSSRGRGRGTDTQYF.